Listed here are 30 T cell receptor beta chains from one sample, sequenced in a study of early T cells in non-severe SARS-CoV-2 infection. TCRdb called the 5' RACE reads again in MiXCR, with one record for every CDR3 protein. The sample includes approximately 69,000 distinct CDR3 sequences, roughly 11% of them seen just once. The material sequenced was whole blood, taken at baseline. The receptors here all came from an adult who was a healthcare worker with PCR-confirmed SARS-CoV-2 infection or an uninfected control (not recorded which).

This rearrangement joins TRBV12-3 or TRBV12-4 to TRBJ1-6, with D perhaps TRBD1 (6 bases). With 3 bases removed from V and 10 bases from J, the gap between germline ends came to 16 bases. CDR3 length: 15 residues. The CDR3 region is CASSLDSQYGSPLHF. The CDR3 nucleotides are TGTGCCAGCAGTTTGGACAGCCAATACGGCTCACCCCTCCACTTT.

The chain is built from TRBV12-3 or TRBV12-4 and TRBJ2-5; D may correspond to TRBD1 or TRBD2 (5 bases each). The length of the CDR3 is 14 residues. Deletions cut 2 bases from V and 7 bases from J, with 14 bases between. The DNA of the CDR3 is TGTGCCAGCAGTTTATTGGGACGAGCAGGGACCCAGTACTTC. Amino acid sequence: CASSLLGRAGTQYF.

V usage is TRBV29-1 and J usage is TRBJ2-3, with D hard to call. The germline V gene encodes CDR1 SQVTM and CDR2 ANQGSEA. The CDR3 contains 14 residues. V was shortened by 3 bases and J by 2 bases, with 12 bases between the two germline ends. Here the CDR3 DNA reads TGCAGCGTTGAGGCCGAAACTTACACAGATACGCAGTATTTT. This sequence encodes CSVEAETYTDTQYF.

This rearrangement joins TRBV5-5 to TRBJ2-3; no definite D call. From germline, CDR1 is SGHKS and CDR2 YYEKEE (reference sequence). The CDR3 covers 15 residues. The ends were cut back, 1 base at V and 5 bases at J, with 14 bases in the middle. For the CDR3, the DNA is TGTGCCAGCAGCTTGCAGTTGGCTTTTCTAGATACGCAGTATTTT. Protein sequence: CASSLQLAFLDTQYF.

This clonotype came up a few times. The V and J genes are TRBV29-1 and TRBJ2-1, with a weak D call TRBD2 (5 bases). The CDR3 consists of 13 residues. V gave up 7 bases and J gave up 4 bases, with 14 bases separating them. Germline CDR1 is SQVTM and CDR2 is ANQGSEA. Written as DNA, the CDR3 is TGCAGCGGCCGGGATCCGAGGTACAATGAGCAGTTCTTC. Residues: CSGRDPRYNEQFF.

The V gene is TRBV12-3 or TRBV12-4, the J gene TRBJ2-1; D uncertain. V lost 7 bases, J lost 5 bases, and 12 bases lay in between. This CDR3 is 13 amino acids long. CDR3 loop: CASTPAIHNEQFF. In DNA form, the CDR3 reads TGTGCCAGCACCCCGGCCATTCACAATGAGCAGTTCTTC.

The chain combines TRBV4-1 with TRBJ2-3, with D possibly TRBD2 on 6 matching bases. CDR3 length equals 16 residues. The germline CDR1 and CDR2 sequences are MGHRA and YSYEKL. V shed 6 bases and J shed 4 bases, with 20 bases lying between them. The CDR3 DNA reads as TGCGCCAGCAGTCGCATAGGTGGAGGGCCGTCAGATACGCAGTATTTT. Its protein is CASSRIGGGPSDTQYF.

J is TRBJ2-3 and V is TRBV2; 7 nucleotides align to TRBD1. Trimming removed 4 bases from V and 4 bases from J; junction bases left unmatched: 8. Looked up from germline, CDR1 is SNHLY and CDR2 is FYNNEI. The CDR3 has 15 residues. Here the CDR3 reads CASSVTGFGADTQYF. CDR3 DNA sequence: TGTGCCAGCAGTGTGACAGGGTTTGGTGCAGATACGCAGTATTTT.

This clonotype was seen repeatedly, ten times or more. CDR3 protein: CASGTAGGANNEQFF. CDR3 nucleotides: TGTGCTAGTGGTACCGCAGGGGGCGCGAACAATGAGCAGTTCTTC. The V gene is TRBV12-5, the J gene TRBJ2-1; 8 positions agree with TRBD1. Losses at the gene ends were 5 bases for V and 5 bases for J; bases not matched to a gene: 8. The germline gives CDR1 LGHNT, CDR2 FRNRAP. The CDR3 consists of 15 residues.

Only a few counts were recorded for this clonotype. The CDR3 DNA reads TGCAGCGCCTTGGACTGGACTGGGACTAGCTCCTACGAGCAGTACTTC. Residues: CSALDWTGTSSYEQYF. V is TRBV29-1 and J is TRBJ2-7; 8 nucleotides agree with TRBD2. V was clipped by 7 bases and J by 0 bases; unmatched bases: 14. Germline assignment: CDR1 SQVTM and CDR2 ANQGSEA. The CDR3 is made up of 16 amino acids.

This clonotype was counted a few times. CDR3 region: CASSGGTGRNTEAFF. CDR3 sequence (DNA): TGCGCCAGCAGCGGCGGCACAGGTAGGAACACTGAAGCTTTCTTT. The rearrangement joins TRBV4-3 to TRBJ1-1; D is perhaps TRBD1 (5 bases). The V gene lost 5 bases and the J gene lost 1 base, with 14 bases spanning the gap. Looked up from germline, CDR1 is LGHNA and CDR2 is YSLEER. CDR3 size: 15 residues.

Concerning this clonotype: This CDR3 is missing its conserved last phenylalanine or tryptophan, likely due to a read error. The CDR3 coding sequence is TGTGCCGTCCAAAGGGAACCCACCTACGAGCAGTACTAC. Its translation: CAVQREPTYEQYY. The V call is TRBV10-3, the J call TRBJ2-7; D is unresolved. There are 13 residues in the CDR3. The V gene's germline CDR1 is ENHRY and CDR2 SYGVKD. V was pared by 11 bases and J by 2 bases, with 16 bases between.

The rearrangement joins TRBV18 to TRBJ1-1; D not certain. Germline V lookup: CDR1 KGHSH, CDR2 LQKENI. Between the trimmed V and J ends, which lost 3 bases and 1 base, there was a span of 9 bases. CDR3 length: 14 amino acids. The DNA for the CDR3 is TGTGCCAGCTCACCCACAACCTCGAACACTGAAGCTTTCTTT. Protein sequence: CASSPTTSNTEAFF.

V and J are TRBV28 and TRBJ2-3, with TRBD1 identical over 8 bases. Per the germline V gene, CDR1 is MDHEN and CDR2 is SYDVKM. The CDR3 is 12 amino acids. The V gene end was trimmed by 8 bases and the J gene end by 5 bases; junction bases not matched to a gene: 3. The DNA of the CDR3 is TGTGCCAGCCGGGGACAGGTAGATACGCAGTATTTT. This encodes CASRGQVDTQYF.

The CDR3 protein is CASSSGTATNEKLFF. The CDR3 coding sequence is TGTGCCAGCAGCTCCGGGACGGCAACTAATGAAAAACTGTTTTTT. The chain joins TRBV11-1 to TRBJ1-4, with a tentative D call TRBD1 (5 bases). The CDR3 is 15 amino acids. The germline gives CDR1 SGHAT, CDR2 FQDESV (reference sequence). V gave up 4 bases and J gave up 0 bases, with 9 bases separating them.

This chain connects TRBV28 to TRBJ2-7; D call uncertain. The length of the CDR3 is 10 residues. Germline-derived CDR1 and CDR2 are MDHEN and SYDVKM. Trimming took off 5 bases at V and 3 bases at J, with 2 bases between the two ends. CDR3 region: CASSVYEQYF. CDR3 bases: TGTGCCAGCAGTGTCTACGAGCAGTACTTC.

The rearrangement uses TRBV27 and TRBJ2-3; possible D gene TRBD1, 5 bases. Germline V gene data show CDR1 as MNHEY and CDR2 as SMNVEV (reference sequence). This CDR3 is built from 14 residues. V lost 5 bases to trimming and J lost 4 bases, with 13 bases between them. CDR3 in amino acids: CASSPIGASDTQYF. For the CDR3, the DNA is TGTGCCAGCAGTCCGATTGGGGCCTCAGATACGCAGTATTTT.

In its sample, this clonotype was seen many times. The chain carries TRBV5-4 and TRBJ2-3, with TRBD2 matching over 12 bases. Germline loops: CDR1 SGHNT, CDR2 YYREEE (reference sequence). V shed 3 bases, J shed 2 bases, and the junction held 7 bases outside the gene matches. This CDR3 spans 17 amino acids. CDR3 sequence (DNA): TGTGCCAGCAGCTCCGGACTAGCGGGGCCGACCACAGATACGCAGTATTTT. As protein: CASSSGLAGPTTDTQYF.

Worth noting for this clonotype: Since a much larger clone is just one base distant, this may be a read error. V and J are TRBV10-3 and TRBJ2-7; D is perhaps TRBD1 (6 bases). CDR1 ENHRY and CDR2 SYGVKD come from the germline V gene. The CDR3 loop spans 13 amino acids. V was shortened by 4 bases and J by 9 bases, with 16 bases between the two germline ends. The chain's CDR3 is CAISGVAGEGQYF. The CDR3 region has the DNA TGTGCCATCAGTGGGGTGGCAGGGGAAGGGCAGTACTTC.

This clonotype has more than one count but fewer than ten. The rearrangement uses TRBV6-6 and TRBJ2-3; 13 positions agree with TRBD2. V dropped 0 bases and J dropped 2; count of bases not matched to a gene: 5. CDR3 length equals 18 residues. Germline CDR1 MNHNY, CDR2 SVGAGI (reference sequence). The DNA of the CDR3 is TGTGCCAGCAGTTACTCGCCCGGACTAGCGGGAGTCACAGATACGCAGTATTTT. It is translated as CASSYSPGLAGVTDTQYF.

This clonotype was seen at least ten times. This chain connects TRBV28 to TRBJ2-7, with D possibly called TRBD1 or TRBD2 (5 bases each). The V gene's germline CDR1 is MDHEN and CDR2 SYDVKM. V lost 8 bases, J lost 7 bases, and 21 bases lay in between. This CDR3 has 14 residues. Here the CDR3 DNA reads TGTGCCAGCTTACTGGGGCTTTCGGGAAGTGAGCAGTACTTC. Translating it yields CASLLGLSGSEQYF. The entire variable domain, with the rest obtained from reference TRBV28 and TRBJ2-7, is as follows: DVKVTQSSRYLVKRTGEKVFLECVQDMDHENMFWYRQDPGLGLRLIYFSYDVKMKEKGDIPEGYSVSREKKERFSLILESASTNQTSMYLCASLLGLSGSEQYFGPGTRLTVT.

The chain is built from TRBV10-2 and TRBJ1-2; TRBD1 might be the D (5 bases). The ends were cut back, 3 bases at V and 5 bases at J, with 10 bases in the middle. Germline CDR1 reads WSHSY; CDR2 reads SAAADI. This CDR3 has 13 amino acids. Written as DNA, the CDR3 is TGCGCCAGCAGTGACGGGACGGATTATGGCTACACCTTC. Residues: CASSDGTDYGYTF.

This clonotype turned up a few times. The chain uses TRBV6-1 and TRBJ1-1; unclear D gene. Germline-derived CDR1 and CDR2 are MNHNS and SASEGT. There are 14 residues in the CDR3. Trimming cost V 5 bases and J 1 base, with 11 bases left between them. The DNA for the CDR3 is TGTGCCAGCAGTTATAACTGGGGGAACACTGAAGCTTTCTTT. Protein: CASSYNWGNTEAFF.

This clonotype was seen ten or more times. The CDR3 DNA sequence: TGCGCCAGCAGCCCAGGGAGCGGGATCCCCTACAATGAGCAGTTCTTC. Its translation: CASSPGSGIPYNEQFF. V and J are TRBV5-1 and TRBJ2-1; 7 positions match TRBD2. The germline CDR1 and CDR2 sequences are SGHRS and YFSETQ. The CDR3 contains 16 residues. Germline trimming cut 4 bases from V and 2 bases from J; bases unmatched to any gene: 9.

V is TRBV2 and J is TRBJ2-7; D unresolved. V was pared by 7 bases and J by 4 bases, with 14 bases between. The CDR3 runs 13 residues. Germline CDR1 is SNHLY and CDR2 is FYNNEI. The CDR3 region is CASKSDGKYEQYF. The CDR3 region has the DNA TGTGCCAGCAAATCGGACGGAAAGTACGAGCAGTACTTC.

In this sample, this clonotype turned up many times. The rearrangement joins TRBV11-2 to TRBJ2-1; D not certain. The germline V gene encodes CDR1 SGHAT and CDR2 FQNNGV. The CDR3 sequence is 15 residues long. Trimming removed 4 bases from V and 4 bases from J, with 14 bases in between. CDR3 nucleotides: TGTGCCAGCAGCTCGAGTCGGAGTTATTACAATGAGCAGTTCTTC. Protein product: CASSSSRSYYNEQFF.

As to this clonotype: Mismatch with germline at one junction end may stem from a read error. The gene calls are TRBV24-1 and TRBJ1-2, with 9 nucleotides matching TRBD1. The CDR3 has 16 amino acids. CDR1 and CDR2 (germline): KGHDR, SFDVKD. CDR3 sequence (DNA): TGTACCACCAGTGATTCTCGAACAGGGGGCGCTTCTGGCTACACCTTC. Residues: CTTSDSRTGGASGYTF.

CDR3: CASSLAQRAGYTF. The CDR3 coding sequence is TGTGCCAGCAGCTTAGCCCAGCGAGCAGGCTACACCTTC. The chain couples TRBV13 to TRBJ1-2, with D hard to call. V was shortened by 1 base and J by 8 bases, with 11 bases between the two germline ends. CDR1 is PRHDT, CDR2 FYEKMQ, per germline (reference sequence). The CDR3 runs to 13 residues.

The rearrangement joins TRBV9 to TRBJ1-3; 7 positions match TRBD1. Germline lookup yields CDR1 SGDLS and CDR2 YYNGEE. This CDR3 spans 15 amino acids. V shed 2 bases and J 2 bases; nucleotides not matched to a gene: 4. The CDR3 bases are TGTGCCAGCAGCGTGGGGACAGCACCTGGAAACACCATATATTTT. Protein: CASSVGTAPGNTIYF.

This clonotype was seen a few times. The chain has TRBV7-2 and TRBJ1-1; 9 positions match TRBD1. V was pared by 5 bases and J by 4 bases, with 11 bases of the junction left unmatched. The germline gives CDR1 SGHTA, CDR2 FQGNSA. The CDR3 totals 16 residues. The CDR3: CASSPGQGRMSTEAFF. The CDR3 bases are TGTGCCAGCAGCCCGGGACAGGGTCGGATGAGCACTGAAGCTTTCTTT.